Listed below are T cell receptor beta chains from one sample, sequenced in a study of siplizumab effects on memory and regulatory T cells. Here immunoSEQ multiplex PCR was the method, and the copy in TCRdb shows in-frame clones only, minus some. The sample has 7,000 to 8,500 clones; roughly two thirds are singletons. The sequenced material came from effector memory CD8+ T cells sorted from blood. Every receptor here comes from a human donor in good health. The CDR3 runs from the conserved cysteine through the conserved F or W. A D gene is named only where the DNA matches it firmly. Not all rows give a size; the values are once, few, many and, for expanded clones, a class.

clone size | J gene | D gene | V gene | CDR3 protein | CDR3 DNA
. | TRBJ2-7 | TRBD1 | TRBV4-2 | CASRDGTGANEQYF | TGTGCCAGCAGAGACGGGACAGGGGCTAACGAGCAGTACTTC
. | TRBJ1-2 | . | TRBV28 | CASSLTRNYGYTF | TGTGCCAGCAGTTTAACACGGAACTATGGCTACACCTTC
few | TRBJ2-5 | TRBD2 | TRBV11-3 | CASSLNSMTSGRVETQYF | TGTGCCAGCAGCTTAAACTCCATGACTAGCGGGAGGGTTGAGACCCAGTACTTC
. | TRBJ2-1 | TRBD2 | TRBV13 | CASSRASGHYNEQFF | TGTGCCAGCAGTCGGGCTAGCGGGCACTACAATGAGCAGTTCTTC
. | TRBJ2-1 | TRBD2 | TRBV6-4 | CASSDGREGSNEQFF | TGTGCCAGCAGTGACGGGCGGGAGGGCAGCAATGAGCAGTTCTTC
. | TRBJ2-7 | TRBD2 | TRBV7-3 | CASSSGTSSYEQYF | TGTGCCAGCAGCTCCGGGACTAGCTCCTACGAGCAGTACTTC
few | TRBJ2-1 | . | TRBV6-4 | CASSGEANNEQFF | TGTGCCAGCAGTGGTGAGGCAAACAATGAGCAGTTCTTC
. | TRBJ2-7 | . | TRBV15 | CATSRDPPYKYEQYF | TGTGCCACCAGCAGAGATCCCCCGTATAAGTACGAGCAGTACTTC
. | TRBJ2-3 | TRBD2 | TRBV29-1 | CSVESGRRGRSDTQYF | TGCAGCGTTGAATCGGGGCGGCGGGGGAGGTCAGATACGCAGTATTTT
. | TRBJ1-1 | . | TRBV6-1 | CASSGSNTEAFF | TGTGCCAGCAGCGGTTCGAACACTGAAGCTTTCTTT
. | TRBJ2-1 | . | TRBV16 | CASSQSGKSSYNEQFF | TGTGCCAGCAGCCAATCAGGCAAGAGCTCCTACAATGAGCAGTTCTTC
. | TRBJ2-2 | TRBD1 | TRBV4-3 | CASSLGQVNTGELFF | TGCGCCAGCAGCCTCGGACAGGTTAACACCGGGGAGCTGTTTTTT
. | TRBJ1-2 | TRBD1 | TRBV29-1 | CSVEVRGRSNGYTF | TGCAGCGTTGAAGTCAGGGGGCGCTCGAATGGCTACACCTTC
. | TRBJ2-3 | . | TRBV27 | CASSWGATDTQYF | TGTGCCAGCAGTTGGGGGGCCACAGATACGCAGTATTTT
. | TRBJ2-7 | TRBD1 | TRBV7-8 | CASSILRTGMYEQYF | TGTGCCAGCAGCATACTCAGGACAGGGATGTACGAGCAGTACTTC
. | TRBJ1-5 | TRBD1 | TRBV5-1 | CASSLGGTGYNQPQHF | TGCGCCAGCAGCTTGGGGGGGACAGGGTACAATCAGCCCCAGCATTTT
few | TRBJ1-1 | . | TRBV4-2 | CASSQVAGEAFF | TGTGCCAGCAGCCAGGTCGCGGGTGAAGCTTTCTTT
few | TRBJ2-2 | . | TRBV7-7 | CASSLVEDGTGELFF | TGTGCTAGCAGCTTAGTAGAGGATGGCACCGGGGAGCTGTTTTTT
. | TRBJ2-1 | TRBD2 | TRBV15 | CATRLAALGYNEQFF | TGTGCCACCAGACTAGCGGCATTGGGCTACAATGAGCAGTTCTTC
few | TRBJ2-1 | TRBD2 | TRBV14 | CASSQVGPGGAFEQFF | TGTGCCAGCAGCCAAGTTGGTCCGGGAGGCGCATTTGAGCAGTTCTTC
. | TRBJ2-1 | . | TRBV6-6 | CASSPHSSSYNEQFF | TGTGCCAGCAGTCCCCATTCCAGCTCCTACAATGAGCAGTTCTTC
medium-sized | TRBJ1-2 | TRBD1 | TRBV19 | CASSLQGANGYTF | TGTGCCAGTAGTCTACAGGGGGCGAATGGCTACACCTTC
once | TRBJ1-1 | TRBD1 | TRBV4-3 | CASSQGDSKAFF | TGCGCCAGCAGCCAAGGGGACAGTAAAGCTTTCTTT
. | TRBJ2-1 | . | TRBV29-1 | CSVSVRSSYNEQFF | TGCAGCGTTAGTGTTAGAAGCTCCTACAATGAGCAGTTCTTC
. | TRBJ2-3 | TRBD2 | TRBV4-1 | CASSQGIGSGSSDTQYF | TGCGCCAGCAGCCAAGGGATTGGTAGCGGGTCTTCAGATACGCAGTATTTT
. | TRBJ2-2 | TRBD1 | TRBV28 | CASSSQGAGELFF | TGTGCCAGCAGTTCGCAGGGGGCCGGGGAGCTGTTTTTT
. | TRBJ2-1 | . | TRBV11-3 | CASSITPDSYNEQFF | TGTGCCAGCAGCATTACCCCGGATTCCTACAATGAGCAGTTCTTC
. | TRBJ2-3 | . | TRBV14 | CASSQVQTDTQYF | TGTGCCAGCAGCCAAGTCCAGACCGATACGCAGTATTTT
. | TRBJ1-1 | TRBD1 | TRBV6-1 | CASFQTGEGTEAFF | TGTGCCAGCTTCCAAACAGGGGAAGGAACTGAAGCTTTCTTT
few | TRBJ2-7 | . | TRBV15 | CATSNLRPSGSLEQYF | TGTGCCACCAGCAATCTCAGGCCTTCCGGTTCTCTGGAGCAGTACTTC
medium-sized | TRBJ1-1 | . | TRBV9 | CASSGSNTEAFF | TGTGCCAGCAGCGGGAGTAACACTGAAGCTTTCTTT
. | TRBJ2-1 | TRBD2 | TRBV12-5 | CASWKLAGDEREDEQFF | TGTGCTAGTTGGAAACTAGCGGGAGATGAACGGGAGGATGAGCAGTTCTTC
. | TRBJ2-6 | . | TRBV6-1 | CASSDRASGANVLTF | TGTGCCAGCAGTGACAGGGCTTCTGGGGCCAACGTCCTGACTTTC
once | TRBJ2-1 | . | TRBV6-6 | CASSYDFPEQFF | TGTGCCAGCAGTTACGATTTCCCGGAGCAGTTCTTC
. | TRBJ2-1 | TRBD1 | TRBV7-6 | CASSLGTGPYNEQFF | TGTGCCAGCAGCCTTGGGACAGGGCCCTACAATGAGCAGTTCTTC
. | TRBJ2-7 | TRBD2 | TRBV14 | CASSQGLSGGTYEQYF | TGTGCCAGCAGCCAAGGACTGTCCGGGGGGACCTACGAGCAGTACTTC
. | TRBJ1-5 | . | TRBV28 | CASSFGSGGRSDQPQHF | TGTGCCAGCAGTTTTGGGAGCGGAGGGAGAAGCGATCAGCCCCAGCATTTT
. | TRBJ2-3 | TRBD1 | TRBV19 | CASSIGQGADTQYF | TGTGCCAGTAGTATAGGACAGGGGGCAGATACGCAGTATTTT
. | TRBJ2-3 | TRBD1 | TRBV25-1 | CASSGWDRATDTQYF | TGTGCCAGCAGTGGGTGGGACAGAGCCACAGATACGCAGTATTTT
. | TRBJ2-7 | . | TRBV15 | CATSKGDGSYEQYF | TGTGCCACCAGCAAGGGGGACGGCTCCTACGAGCAGTACTTC
. | TRBJ2-7 | . | TRBV2 | CASSWVQGLNEQYF | TGTGCCAGCAGTTGGGTTCAGGGTCTCAACGAGCAGTACTTC